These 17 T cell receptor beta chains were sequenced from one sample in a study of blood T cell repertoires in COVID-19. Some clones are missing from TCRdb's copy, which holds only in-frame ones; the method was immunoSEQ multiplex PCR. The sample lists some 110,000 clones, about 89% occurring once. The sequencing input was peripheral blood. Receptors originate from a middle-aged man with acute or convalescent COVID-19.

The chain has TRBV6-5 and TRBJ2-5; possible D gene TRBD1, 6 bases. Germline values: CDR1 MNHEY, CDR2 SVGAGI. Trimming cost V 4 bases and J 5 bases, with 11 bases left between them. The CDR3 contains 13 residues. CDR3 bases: TGTGCCAGCAGTTCAGGACAGTTGGAGACCCAGTACTTC. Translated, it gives CASSSGQLETQYF.

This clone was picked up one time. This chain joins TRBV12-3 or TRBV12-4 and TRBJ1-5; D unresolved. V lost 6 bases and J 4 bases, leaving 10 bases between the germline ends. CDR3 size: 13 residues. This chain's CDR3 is CASRRGGNQPQHF. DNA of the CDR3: TGTGCCAGCAGACGGGGAGGAAATCAGCCCCAGCATTTT.

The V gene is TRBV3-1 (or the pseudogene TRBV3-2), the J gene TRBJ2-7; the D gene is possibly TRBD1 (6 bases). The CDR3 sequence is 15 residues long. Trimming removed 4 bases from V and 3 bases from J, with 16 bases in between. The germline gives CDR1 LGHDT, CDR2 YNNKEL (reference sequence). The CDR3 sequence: CASSRRPTGLYEQYF. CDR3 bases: TGTGCCAGCAGCCGCCGCCCGACAGGTCTCTACGAGCAGTACTTC.

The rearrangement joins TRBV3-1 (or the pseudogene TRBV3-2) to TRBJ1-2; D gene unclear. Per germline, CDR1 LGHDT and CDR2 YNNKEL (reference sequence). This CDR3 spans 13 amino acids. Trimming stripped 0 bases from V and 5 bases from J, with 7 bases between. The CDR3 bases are TGTGCCAGCAGCCAAGATCGGTTTTATGGCTACACCTTC. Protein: CASSQDRFYGYTF.

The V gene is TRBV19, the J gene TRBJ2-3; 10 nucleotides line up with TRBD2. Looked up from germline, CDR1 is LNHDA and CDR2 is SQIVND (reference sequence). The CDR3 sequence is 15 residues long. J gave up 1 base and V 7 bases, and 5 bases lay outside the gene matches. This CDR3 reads CASNLGLAGTDTQYF. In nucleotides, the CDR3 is TGTGCCAGTAATCTTGGACTAGCGGGCACAGATACGCAGTATTTT.

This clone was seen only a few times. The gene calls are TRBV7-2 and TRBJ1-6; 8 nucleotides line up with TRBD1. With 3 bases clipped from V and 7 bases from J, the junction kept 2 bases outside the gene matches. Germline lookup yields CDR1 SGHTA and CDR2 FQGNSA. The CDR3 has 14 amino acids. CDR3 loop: CASSFQGANSPLHF. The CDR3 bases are TGTGCCAGCAGCTTTCAGGGGGCAAATTCACCCCTCCACTTT.

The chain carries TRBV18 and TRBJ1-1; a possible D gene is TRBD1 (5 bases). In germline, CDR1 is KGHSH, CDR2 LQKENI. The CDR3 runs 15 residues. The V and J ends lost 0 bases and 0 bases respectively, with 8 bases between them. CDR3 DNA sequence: TGTGCCAGCTCACCACCGGGGGGTATGAACACTGAAGCTTTCTTT. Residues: CASSPPGGMNTEAFF.

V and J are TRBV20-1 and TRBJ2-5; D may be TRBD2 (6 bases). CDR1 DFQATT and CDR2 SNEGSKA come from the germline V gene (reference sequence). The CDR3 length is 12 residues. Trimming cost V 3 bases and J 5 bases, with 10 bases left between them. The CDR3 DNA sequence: TGCAGTGCTAGTGGACGGGGGGAGACCCAGTACTTC. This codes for CSASGRGETQYF.

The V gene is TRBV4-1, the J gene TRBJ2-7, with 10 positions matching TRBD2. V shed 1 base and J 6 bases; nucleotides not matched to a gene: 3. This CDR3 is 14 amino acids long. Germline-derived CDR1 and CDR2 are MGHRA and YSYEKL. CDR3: CASSQASGRGEQYF. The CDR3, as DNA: TGCGCCAGCAGCCAAGCCAGCGGGAGGGGCGAGCAGTACTTC.

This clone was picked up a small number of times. Here the CDR3 reads CASGRRGSQPQHF. The CDR3 nucleotides read TGTGCCAGCGGCCGGCGGGGCTCCCAGCCCCAGCATTTT. J is TRBJ1-5 and V is TRBV6-5; D is perhaps TRBD1 (5 bases). The V and J ends lost 8 bases and 7 bases respectively, with 15 bases between them. Germline-derived CDR1 and CDR2 are MNHEY and SVGAGI. The CDR3 covers 13 residues.

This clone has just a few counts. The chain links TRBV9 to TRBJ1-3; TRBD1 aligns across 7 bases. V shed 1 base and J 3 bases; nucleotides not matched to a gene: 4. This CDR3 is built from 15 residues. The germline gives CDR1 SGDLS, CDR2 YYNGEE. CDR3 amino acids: CASSVRGLYGNTIYF. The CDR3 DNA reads TGTGCCAGCAGCGTAAGGGGGCTTTATGGAAACACCATATATTTT. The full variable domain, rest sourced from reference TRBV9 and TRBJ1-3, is DSGVTQTPKHLITATGQRVTLRCSPRSGDLSVYWYQQSLDQGLQFLIQYYNGEERAKGNILERFSAQQFPDLHSELNLSSLELGDSALYFCASSVRGLYGNTIYFGEGSWLTVV.

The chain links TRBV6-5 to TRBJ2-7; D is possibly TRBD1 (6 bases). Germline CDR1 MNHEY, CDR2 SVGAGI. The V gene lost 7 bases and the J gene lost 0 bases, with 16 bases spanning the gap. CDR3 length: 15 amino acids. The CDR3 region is CASKRDMGSSYEQYF. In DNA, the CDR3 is TGTGCCAGCAAGAGGGACATGGGGAGCTCCTACGAGCAGTACTTC.

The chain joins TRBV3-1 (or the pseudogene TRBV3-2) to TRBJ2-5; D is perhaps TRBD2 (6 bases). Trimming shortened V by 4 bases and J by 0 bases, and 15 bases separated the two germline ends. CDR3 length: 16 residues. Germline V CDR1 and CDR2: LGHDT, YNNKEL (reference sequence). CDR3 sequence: CASSRRGRWYQETQYF. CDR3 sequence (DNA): TGTGCCAGCAGCCGGAGGGGACGATGGTACCAAGAGACCCAGTACTTC.

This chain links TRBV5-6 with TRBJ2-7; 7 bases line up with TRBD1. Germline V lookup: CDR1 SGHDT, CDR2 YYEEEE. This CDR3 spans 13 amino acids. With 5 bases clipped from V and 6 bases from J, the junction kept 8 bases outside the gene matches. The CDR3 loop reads CASRITGATEQYF. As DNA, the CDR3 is TGTGCCAGCAGGATAACAGGGGCTACCGAGCAGTACTTC. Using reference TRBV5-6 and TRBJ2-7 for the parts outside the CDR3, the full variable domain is DAGVTQSPTHLIKTRGQQVTLRCSPKSGHDTVSWYQQALGQGPQFIFQYYEEEERQRGNFPDRFSGHQFPNYSSELNVNALLLGDSALYLCASRITGATEQYFGPGTRLTVT.

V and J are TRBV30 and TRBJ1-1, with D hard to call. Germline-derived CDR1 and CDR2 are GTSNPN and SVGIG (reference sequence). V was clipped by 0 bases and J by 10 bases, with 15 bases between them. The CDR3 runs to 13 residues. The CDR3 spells CAWSVRLTSRAFF. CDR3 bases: TGTGCCTGGAGTGTCAGACTGACCTCCCGAGCTTTCTTT.

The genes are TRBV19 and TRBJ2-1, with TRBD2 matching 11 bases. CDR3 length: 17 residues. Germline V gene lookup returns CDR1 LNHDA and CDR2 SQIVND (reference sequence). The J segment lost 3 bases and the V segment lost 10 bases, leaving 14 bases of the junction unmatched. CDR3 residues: CATEGSGRGVNYNEQFF. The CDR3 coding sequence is TGTGCCACCGAGGGTAGCGGGAGGGGCGTGAACTACAATGAGCAGTTCTTC.

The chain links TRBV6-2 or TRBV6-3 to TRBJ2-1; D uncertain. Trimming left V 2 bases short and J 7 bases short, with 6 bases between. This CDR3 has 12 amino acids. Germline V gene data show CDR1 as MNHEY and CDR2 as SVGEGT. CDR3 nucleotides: TGTGCCAGCAGTTACGGTCGGAATGAGCAGTTCTTC. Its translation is CASSYGRNEQFF.